The T cell receptor (beta chain) described here comes from a study of blood T cell repertoires in COVID-19. Turning to the study itself: Sites in the United States, Italy and Spain provided acute and convalescent COVID-19 samples.

The assay was immunoSEQ multiplex PCR, and TCRdb's table has in-frame clones only and misses some. This table has roughly 570,000 clones, about 89% appearing once. The table lists this clone with a count of one. The CDR3 length is 14 residues. From germline, CDR1 is SQVTM and CDR2 ANQGSEA. V was pared by 5 bases and J by 0 bases, with 11 bases between. The clonotype was recovered from a woman aged 45-59 years with COVID-19, enrolled during active disease. Material: peripheral blood. The chain uses TRBV29-1 and TRBJ1-3; D not resolved. DNA for the CDR3: TGCAGCGTTTCCGGGTCCTCCTCTGGAAACACCATATATTTT. The encoded protein is CSVSGSSSGNTIYF.